This T cell receptor (beta chain) is drawn from a study of T-cell memory formation after mild COVID-19. Whole-study context: The two donors had largely donor-specific TCR clusters.

Constant-segment primers were used for 5'RACE, and the resulting TCR alpha and TCR beta cDNA libraries carried sample barcodes and UMIs. TCRdb recomputed calls from the 5' RACE reads with MiXCR, one row per CDR3 protein. The table records about 200,000 distinct CDR3 sequences, 16% of them present only once. The CDR3 runs to 15 residues. Germline CDR1 is MNHEY and CDR2 is SMNVEV (reference sequence). V gave up 5 bases and J gave up 0 bases, with 13 bases separating them. The study's findings and limits: Pre-infection memory held some responding clones, suggesting pre-existing cross-reactive T cells responded.

Of note for this clonotype: Its antigen is not known.

The TCR sequence derives from an adult woman who had mild COVID-19 (a few samples of this study predate the infection). Cell type and time point are not known. The chain couples TRBV27 to TRBJ1-2; tentative D call: TRBD1 (6 bases). The sequenced material came from PBMCs or a T cell subset sorted from them (not recorded which). CDR3 residues: CASSTRTATNYGYTF. The CDR3 DNA reads as TGTGCCAGCAGTACGAGGACAGCCACTAACTATGGCTACACCTTC.